This T cell receptor (beta chain) stems from a study of blood T cell repertoires in COVID-19 (TCRdb year 2020). For the wider study: Samples covering the acute and convalescent phases of COVID-19 were provided by collaborators in the United States, Italy and Spain. The material from the prospective study consisted of cDNA or gDNA derived from T cells, B-cell-depleted T cells, or PBMCs. Deeply sampled blood TCRbeta repertoires from subjects exposed to, actively infected with, or recovered from COVID-19 were included in the dataset. The repertoires were released in a freely available public database intended as a resource for research on the immune response to SARS-CoV-2. Samples came from the ongoing ImmuneRACE study (first 160 participants) plus 1,254 subjects from 6 global collaborators. Sample metadata almost always included a de-identified subject ID, COVID-19 status, age in years and sex. Where HLA class I and class II types were available, the types were taken from metadata supplied by the sample provider, not from assay-based typing. Results and caveats for the whole study, not just this receptor: The amount of clinical and demographic metadata varied by source and participant and was provided uncurated.

Trimmed from V: 5 bases; trimmed from J: 0 bases; junction bases lacking a gene match: 8. The CDR3 sequence holds 17 residues, the cysteine and phenylalanine included. Of all the DNA, just the CDR3 is kept, 51 bases in frame from base 1. Based on the germline V gene, the CDR1 and CDR2 sequences are SGDLS and YYNGEE. About this clone itself: Its antigen is unknown. Per-base quality was not reported, and no clone a single base away is much larger than it.

In Seattle, one collaborating source enrolled patients while the infection was active and tracked those patients longitudinally over the course of disease. The collaborating institutions used their own protocols to collect whole blood in K2EDTA tubes. For TCRbeta analysis, collaborator samples were shipped as frozen whole blood, as isolated PBMCs, or as DNA extracted from either sample type. The immunoSEQ Assay, a bias-controlled multiplex PCR, was used to amplify TCRbeta CDR3 regions from genomic DNA. In the paper's pipeline: Nucleated cell counts per sample were estimated from amplification of reference gene primers within the assay. Sequence reads were collapsed and filtered to measure the absolute abundance of every unique TCRbeta CDR3 rearrangement. For each sample, productive Simpson clonality was calculated by taking the square root of Simpson's diversity index across productive rearrangements. Held by TCRdb, this immuneACCESS table contains in-frame sequences only and omits some clones. Under half of the omission traces to an unresolved V gene where checked; the cause of the rest is unknown. V and J calls and clone size are given by that table; D and trimming were obtained from the DNA. In all, the sample holds about 210,000 clones, and almost 85% of those were seen once. The biggest ten clones account for about 2.5% of the sample.

This clonotype originated in a woman in her seventies with COVID-19, enrolled during active disease. Material: peripheral blood. The chain joins TRBV9 to TRBJ2-2; TRBD2 fits 9 bases in the junction. The CDR3 reads as follows: CASSARREGPNTGELFF. In nucleotides, the sequence is TGTGCCAGCAGTGCTAGGCGGGAGGGTCCGAACACCGGGGAGCTGTTTTTT.